What follows describes a single T cell receptor beta chain. Its antigen is currently not known. The data originate from a study of CXCR3-negative and CXCR3-positive naive CD8 T cells (dated by TCRdb to between 2018 and 2021). With respect to the entire study: Some 130 million TRB reads were obtained in total, roughly 1.5 +/- 0.3 million reads per library. Diversity and physicochemical repertoire analyses covered eleven to twelve donors pooled from two independent experiments. TRBV-TRBJ cluster analysis included naive subsets from several donors and memory cells from 3 donors. Study-wide conclusions, independent of this receptor: Comparably high repertoire diversity was found in both naive subsets, whereas much lower repertoire diversity was found in memory CD8+ T cells. Because surface CD5, which is linked to self-reactivity in mice, was comparable between the naive subsets, TCR interaction strength was also inferred from TRB CDR3 physicochemical properties. Freshly isolated PBMCs were used for most assays because CXCR3 expression partially decreased after cryopreservation. Naive CXCR3-negative and CXCR3-positive cells from the same donor showed similar TRBV-TRBJ usage, whereas memory cells showed distinct patterns.

The CDR3 runs 13 amino acids, cysteine and phenylalanine included. The DNA is unrecorded. CDR1 and CDR2 are drawn from the germline V gene: SQVTM, ANQGSEA. TCRdb names NextSeq 550 as the instrument used. The Human TCR Profiling Kit (MiLaboratory) was used to prepare UMI-labeled 5' RACE TRB cDNA libraries. cDNA synthesis used the entire amount of extracted RNA, and PCR amplification then used the entire amount of cDNA produced. Libraries were prepared in parallel with an identical number of PCR cycles. The original pipeline was this. With a minimum of two reads required per UMI, MIGEC and MiXCR pulled out about 50,000 +/- 10,000 unique UMI-labeled TRB cDNA molecules from each library. On average, about 40,000 +/- 10,000 functional in-frame TRB CDR3 nucleotide clonotypes lacking stop codons were found per library. After downsampling to 5000 UMI-labeled TRB molecules per sample, diversity metrics such as normalized Shannon-Wiener and Chao1 were calculated in VDJtools. VDJtools computed clonotype-size-weighted physicochemical properties of the central five CDR3 residues: interaction energy, strength, volume and Kidera factor 4. TCRdb reprocessed the reads; each CDR3 protein sequence makes one entry, and DNA is unavailable. It is TCRdb's table, rather than the study itself, that gives the V and J calls and clone size. The sample's records list around 57,000 distinct CDR3 sequences. About a quarter of the sample is in the top ten clones.

For every CD8+ T cell subset, 300,000 cells were flow-sorted straight into RLT lysis buffer, and each subset was sorted in triplicate. Standard density gradient centrifugation was used to isolate peripheral blood mononuclear cells from buffy coats. Total RNA was extracted from sorted cells with an RNeasy Mini Kit. The sample taken for sequencing was memory CD8+ T cells from blood. Interpreted using the paper, the cell subset or site label stands for: conventional CD8+ memory T cells (TMEM), sorted as controls. The receptor chain draws on TRBV29-1 and TRBJ2-1; the D gene TCRdb calls, TRBD1, cannot be checked with no DNA. This TCR came from a human donor in good health. Some clones in this sample may be carry-over from other donors' samples. The CDR3 protein: CSPGWGIGNEQFF.